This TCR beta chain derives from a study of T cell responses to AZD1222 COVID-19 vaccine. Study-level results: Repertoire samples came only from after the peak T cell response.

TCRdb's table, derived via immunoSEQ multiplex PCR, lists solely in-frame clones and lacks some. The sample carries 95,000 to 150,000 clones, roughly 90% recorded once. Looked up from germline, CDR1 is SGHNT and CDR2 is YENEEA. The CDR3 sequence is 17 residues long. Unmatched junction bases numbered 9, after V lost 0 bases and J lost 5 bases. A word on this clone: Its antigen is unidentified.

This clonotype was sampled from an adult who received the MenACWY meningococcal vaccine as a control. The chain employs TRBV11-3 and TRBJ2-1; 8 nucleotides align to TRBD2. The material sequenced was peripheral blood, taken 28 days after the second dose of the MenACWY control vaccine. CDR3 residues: CASSLEPPGSGNNEQFF. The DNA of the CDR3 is TGTGCCAGCAGCTTAGAGCCGCCGGGTAGCGGGAACAATGAGCAGTTCTTC.